The 5 T cell receptor beta chains listed next were all sequenced from one sample in a study of Graves' ophthalmopathy and Graves' hyperthyroidism. RNA transcripts yielded amplified TCR beta CDR3 regions. First-round RT-PCR used HTBI primers; second-round multiplex PCR followed. TCRdb itself ran the multiplex PCR reads through MiXCR, one entry per CDR3 protein. The table lists 150,000 to 200,000 distinct CDR3 sequences, 30% to 45% of them singletons. Sample: peripheral blood. These receptors came from a woman in her thirties or forties with Graves' ophthalmopathy.

The chain employs TRBV5-1 and TRBJ2-4; TRBD1 might be the D (6 bases). The CDR3 is 14 amino acids. Per germline, CDR1 SGHRS and CDR2 YFSETQ. V lost 0 bases, J lost 8 bases, and 12 bases lay in between. The CDR3 sequence: CASSLGQEHDIQYF. The CDR3 coding sequence is TGCGCCAGCAGCTTGGGACAGGAACACGACATTCAGTACTTC.

This clonotype occurred many times. This chain connects TRBV6-2 or TRBV6-3 to TRBJ2-5; no reliable D call. The CDR3 has 16 amino acids. CDR1 and CDR2 from the germline V gene are MNHEY and SVGEGT. The ends were cut back, 0 bases at V and 2 bases at J, with 13 bases in the middle. As DNA, the CDR3 is TGTGCCAGCAGTTACTCGGAATCCAGGATTCAAGAGACCCAGTACTTC. Amino acids: CASSYSESRIQETQYF.

This clonotype was found many times. This sequence joins TRBV6-5 and TRBJ2-7; D is perhaps TRBD1 (6 bases). Per the germline V gene, CDR1 is MNHEY and CDR2 is SVGAGI. V dropped 10 bases and J dropped 6 bases, with 19 bases sitting between them. The CDR3 is 13 amino acids. CDR3 coding DNA: TGTGCCATCGCCCGTGGGATAGGGGGCGAGCAGTACTTC. It translates to CAIARGIGGEQYF.

The J gene is TRBJ2-7, the V gene TRBV7-8, with TRBD1 identical over 7 bases. Per the germline V gene, CDR1 is SGHVS and CDR2 is FQNEAQ. The CDR3 contains 14 residues. V lost 5 bases and J lost 3; bases outside the gene matches: 7. DNA for the CDR3: TGTGCCAGCAGCATATCGGGACAGCGCTACGAGCAGTACTTC. Protein sequence: CASSISGQRYEQYF. Combining the CDR3 with reference TRBV7-8 and TRBJ2-7 gives the whole variable domain GAGVSQSPRYKVAKRGQDVALRCDPISGHVSLFWYQQALGQGPEFLTYFQNEAQLDKSGLPSDRFFAERPEGSVSTLKIQRTQQEDSAVYLCASSISGQRYEQYFGPGTRLTVT.

This chain uses TRBV19 with TRBJ1-1; TRBD1 matches at 7 bases. CDR1 is LNHDA, CDR2 SQIVND, per germline (reference sequence). The length of the CDR3 is 15 residues. V trimming: 4 bases; J trimming: 0 bases; junction bases outside the gene matches: 5. CDR3 protein: CASSTGQAMNTEAFF. Written as DNA, the CDR3 is TGTGCCAGTAGTACCGGACAGGCGATGAACACTGAAGCTTTCTTT.